These 18 T cell receptor beta chains share one sample of origin, sequenced in a study of regulatory T cells in long-lasting Graves disease (dated by TCRdb to 2020 to 2023). The library came from multiplex PCR. Sequencing was carried out with an Illumina HiSeq 4000. iRepertoire HTBI primers and Arm-PCR amplification of CDR3 regions were used to construct TCR beta libraries. TCRdb redid the processing of the public reads, applying fastp at Q25 and MiXCR, and retained in-frame beta chains. Here each entry gathers all rows of one CDR3 protein and keeps the most common genes and DNA. Within this sample are hundreds of thousands of distinct CDR3 sequences, with roughly 12% of them counted one time only. Clones ranked in the top ten supply roughly 9.7% of the sample. The time point label corresponds to: newly diagnosed GD, antithyroid drugs for less than 3 months. For both TCR sequencing and RNA sequencing, RNA was extracted from PBMCs in TRIzol.

The same specimen was also included in a second study, on T cells in Graves' hyperthyroidism and ophthalmopathy.

Sequenced material: peripheral blood mononuclear cells (PBMCs), taken at new diagnosis, from a patient treated with antithyroid drugs. Every receptor here comes from a man aged 25 to 40 with Graves disease. Donor details come from another sample of the same person, matched by shared clones.

At least ten counts were recorded for this clonotype. The chain uses TRBV2 and TRBJ1-2; D remains ambiguous. Germline-derived CDR1 and CDR2 are SNHLY and FYNNEI. CDR3 length: 11 residues. Trimming removed 4 bases from V and 7 bases from J, with 7 bases in between. CDR3 in DNA: TGTGCCAGCAGTGGGCTCGTTGGCTACACCTTC. The encoded protein is CASSGLVGYTF.

This clonotype was detected ten times or more. This rearrangement joins TRBV20-1 to TRBJ2-1; weak D call: TRBD2 (6 bases). V was shortened by 1 base and J by 7 bases, with 14 bases between the two germline ends. In germline, CDR1 is DFQATT, CDR2 SNEGSKA (reference sequence). The CDR3 has 14 amino acids. CDR3 bases: TGCAGTGCTAGAGTGGGTGGCGGGGAGAATGAGCAGTTCTTC. This codes for CSARVGGGENEQFF.

Ten or more counts support this clonotype. The chain employs TRBV7-9 and TRBJ2-1; no definite D call. Trimming removed 4 bases at V and 4 bases at J, with 8 bases between. Germline CDR1 reads SEHNR; CDR2 reads FQNEAQ (reference sequence). This CDR3 is built from 13 residues. CDR3 coding DNA: TGTGCCAGCAGCTCCGATCCGTACAATGAGCAGTTCTTC. Translated: CASSSDPYNEQFF.

This clonotype was observed a few times. V gene TRBV6-1 combines with J gene TRBJ2-7; TRBD1 might be the D (6 bases). This CDR3 has 15 residues. V was pared by 4 bases and J by 3 bases, with 16 bases between. CDR1 is MNHNS and CDR2 is SASEGT in the germline V gene. CDR3 DNA sequence: TGTGCCAGCAGTGCATACACAGGGAATCTCTACGAGCAGTACTTC. This codes for CASSAYTGNLYEQYF.

The chain is built from TRBV27 and TRBJ2-7; 9 bases agree with TRBD1. V trimming: 6 bases; J trimming: 4 bases; junction bases outside the gene matches: 16. CDR1 is MNHEY and CDR2 is SMNVEV in the germline V gene (reference sequence). The CDR3 spans 17 residues. This CDR3 reads CASSTTIEGQGWYEQYF. The CDR3 nucleotides are TGTGCCAGCAGCACAACGATTGAGGGACAGGGTTGGTACGAGCAGTACTTC.

V usage is TRBV6-1 and J usage is TRBJ1-4; D unresolved. V shed 6 bases and J shed 1 base, with 12 bases lying between them. CDR3 size: 15 residues. Germline CDR1 MNHNS, CDR2 SASEGT. Written as DNA, the CDR3 is TGTGCCAGCAGAACCTCGTACCGAACTAATGAAAAACTGTTTTTT. Translating gives CASRTSYRTNEKLFF.

This clonotype came up many times. This rearrangement joins TRBV27 to TRBJ1-5, with D perhaps TRBD1 (5 bases). V lost 5 bases and J 6 bases, leaving 14 bases between the germline ends. The length of the CDR3 is 14 residues. Germline V gene sequence: CDR1 MNHEY, CDR2 SMNVEV (reference sequence). CDR3 protein: CASSGDGEFQPQHF. The DNA of the CDR3 is TGTGCCAGCAGTGGGGACGGGGAATTTCAGCCCCAGCATTTT.

A few counts support this clonotype. The J gene is TRBJ2-7, the V gene TRBV9; D is unresolved. V shed 1 base and J shed 3 bases, with 11 bases lying between them. The CDR3 consists of 14 residues. Germline assignment: CDR1 SGDLS and CDR2 YYNGEE. For the CDR3, the DNA is TGTGCCAGCAGCGTACAGGAGATTAGCTACGAGCAGTACTTC. Protein sequence: CASSVQEISYEQYF.

This clonotype has at least ten counts. The chain employs TRBV20-1 and TRBJ2-7, with 8 bases lining up with TRBD2. CDR1 is DFQATT, CDR2 SNEGSKA, per germline (reference sequence). With V trimmed by 2 bases and J by 3 bases, 9 bases remained unmatched. This CDR3 has 15 amino acids. For the CDR3, the DNA is TGCAGTGCTAGATACCCGACTAGCGAAAACTACGAGCAGTACTTC. Translating it yields CSARYPTSENYEQYF.

The chain is built from TRBV7-9 and TRBJ2-5, with 8 bases fitting TRBD2. The CDR3 totals 16 residues. V lost 8 bases and J lost 0; bases outside the gene matches: 11. Germline V gives CDR1 SEHNR, CDR2 FQNEAQ (reference sequence). The CDR3 sequence: CASGTFRGGNQETQYF. CDR3 bases: TGTGCCAGCGGAACCTTCCGGGGGGGAAACCAAGAGACCCAGTACTTC.

This clonotype was seen many times. The V and J genes are TRBV2 and TRBJ2-7, with a possible D match to TRBD2 (5 bases). The V and J ends lost 2 bases and 11 bases respectively, with 13 bases between them. Germline V CDR1 and CDR2: SNHLY, FYNNEI. The CDR3 extends over 12 amino acids. The CDR3 loop is CASSENTVGEYF. The CDR3 DNA reads TGTGCCAGCAGTGAAAACACGGTCGGGGAGTACTTC.

This clonotype was counted ten times or more. V usage is TRBV6-4 and J usage is TRBJ2-2; D call uncertain. CDR3 length equals 14 residues. V lost 6 bases, J lost 1 base, and 9 bases lay in between. Germline V CDR1 and CDR2: MRHNA, SNTAGT. The CDR3 DNA reads TGTGCCAGCAGCGAGACGAGGAACACCGGGGAGCTGTTTTTT. Translating gives CASSETRNTGELFF.

The sample holds many counts of this clonotype. This chain uses TRBV7-9 with TRBJ2-7; 8 nucleotides agree with TRBD1. Germline trimming cut 5 bases from V and 5 bases from J; bases unmatched to any gene: 2. Germline V gives CDR1 SEHNR, CDR2 FQNEAQ (reference sequence). The CDR3 extends over 12 amino acids. The CDR3 loop is CASSETGDEQYF. DNA of the CDR3: TGTGCCAGCAGCGAGACAGGGGACGAGCAGTACTTC.

This chain connects TRBV6-1 to TRBJ2-4; possibly TRBD1 or TRBD2 for D (6 bases each). Deletions cut 7 bases from V and 1 base from J, with 20 bases between. Germline CDR1 reads MNHNS; CDR2 reads SASEGT. This CDR3 contains 17 residues. The CDR3 DNA follows: TGTGCCAGCATTCTCCCTACGTCGGGGGCGGCCAAAAACATTCAGTACTTC. Its protein is CASILPTSGAAKNIQYF.

There are many counts of this clonotype. V is TRBV7-2 and J is TRBJ1-5; TRBD1 might be the D (6 bases). Per the germline V gene, CDR1 is SGHTA and CDR2 is FQGNSA. This CDR3 comprises 16 residues. The V end was cut by 5 bases, the J end by 2 bases, with 16 bases between. The CDR3 region is CASSRWTAFGNQPQHF. The CDR3 DNA is TGTGCCAGCAGCCGATGGACAGCGTTCGGCAATCAGCCCCAGCATTTT.

This clonotype was seen at least ten times. This chain connects TRBV7-2 to TRBJ2-3; no reliable D call. Germline CDR1 SGHTA, CDR2 FQGNSA. The germline V and J ends were trimmed by 5 bases and 0 bases, with 9 bases remaining between them. This CDR3 comprises 14 residues. The CDR3 DNA follows: TGTGCCAGCAGCCCCCGACTGAGCACAGATACGCAGTATTTT. This codes for CASSPRLSTDTQYF.

In its sample, this clonotype was seen many times. The chain uses TRBV5-1 and TRBJ2-1, with D tentatively TRBD1 or TRBD2 (5 bases each). V lost 2 bases to trimming and J lost 7 bases, with 16 bases between them. CDR3 length: 15 amino acids. Looked up from germline, CDR1 is SGHRS and CDR2 is YFSETQ. CDR3 coding DNA: TGCGCCAGCAGCTTTTTCATCGGGACGCAAAATGAGCAGTTCTTC. It yields the protein CASSFFIGTQNEQFF.

The rearrangement links TRBV18 to TRBJ2-7; a possible D gene is TRBD2 (5 bases). Trimming shortened V by 2 bases and J by 3 bases, and 17 bases separated the two germline ends. Germline V gene data show CDR1 as KGHSH and CDR2 as LQKENI. The CDR3 consists of 16 residues. CDR3 nucleotides: TGTGCCAGCTCACCATCTATTTCAGGACTGAGCTACGAGCAGTACTTC. The encoded protein is CASSPSISGLSYEQYF.